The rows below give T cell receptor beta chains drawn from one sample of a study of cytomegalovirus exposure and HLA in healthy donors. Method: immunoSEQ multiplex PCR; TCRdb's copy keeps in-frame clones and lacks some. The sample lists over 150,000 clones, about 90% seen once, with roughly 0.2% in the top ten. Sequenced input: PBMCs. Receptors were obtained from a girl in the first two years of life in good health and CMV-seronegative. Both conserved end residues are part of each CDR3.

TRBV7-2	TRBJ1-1	CASSLYRSSGAEAFF
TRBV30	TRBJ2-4	CAWTKGQVIAKNIQYF
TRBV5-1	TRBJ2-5	CASSLGVQETQYF
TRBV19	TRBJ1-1	CASLGRDTEAFF
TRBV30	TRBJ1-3	CARQGRSGNTIYF
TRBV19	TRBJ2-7	CASRLRTSGDYEQYF
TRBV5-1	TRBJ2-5	CASSEQRTSGRGETQYF
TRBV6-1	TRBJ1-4	CASAVQVREKLFF
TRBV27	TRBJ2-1	CASSRGGIASSYNEQFF
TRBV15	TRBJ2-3	CATSSYTDTQYF
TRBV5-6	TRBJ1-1	CASILDGMNTEAFF
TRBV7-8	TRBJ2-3	CASSLISGTSGSTADTQYF
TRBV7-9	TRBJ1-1	CASSLPTIPSEAFF